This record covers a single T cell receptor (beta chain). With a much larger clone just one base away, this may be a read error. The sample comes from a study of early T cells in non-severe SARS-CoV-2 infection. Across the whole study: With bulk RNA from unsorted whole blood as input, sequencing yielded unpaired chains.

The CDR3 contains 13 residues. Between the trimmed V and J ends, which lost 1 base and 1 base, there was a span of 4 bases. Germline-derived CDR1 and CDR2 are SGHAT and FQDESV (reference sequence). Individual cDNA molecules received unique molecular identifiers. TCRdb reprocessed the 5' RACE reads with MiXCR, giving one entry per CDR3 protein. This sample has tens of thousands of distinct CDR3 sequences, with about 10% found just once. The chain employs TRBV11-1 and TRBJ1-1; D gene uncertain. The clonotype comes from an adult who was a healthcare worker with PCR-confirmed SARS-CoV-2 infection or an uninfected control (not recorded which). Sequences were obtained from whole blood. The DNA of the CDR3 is TGTGCCAGCAGCTTAGAGGAGAACACTGAAGCTTTCTTT. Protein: CASSLEENTEAFF.